The clone carrying this T cell receptor beta chain showed up many times. As yet, its antigen is unknown. V lost 4 bases, J lost 7 bases, and 17 bases lay in between. Germline V gives CDR1 MGHRA, CDR2 YSYEKL. The CDR3 totals 16 residues. The data are from a study of CD8+CD57+ T cells in acquired aplastic anemia. Notes on the study in general: Twenty-nine was the count of CD8+ CDR3 sequences that patients shared with controls.

Investigators profiled TCR beta VDJ and CDR3 from genomic DNA template. MiXCR was run by TCRdb on the reads, yielding one entry per CDR3 protein. The repertoire holds 68,000 or so distinct CDR3 sequences, with 45% to 55% as singletons. This rearrangement joins TRBV4-1 to TRBJ1-6, with TRBD1 as a possible D gene (5 bases). The clonotype was recovered from a human donor in good health, serving as a control. The sample consisted of sorted CD4+, CD8+, or CD8+CD57+ T cells (not recorded which) from PBMCs. In DNA form, the CDR3 reads TGCGCCAGCAGCCTCAGTCCCGGGACCTCAAATTCACCCCTCCACTTT. This sequence encodes CASSLSPGTSNSPLHF.